This TCR beta chain is from a study of blood T cell repertoires in COVID-19. Seattle participants joined during active infection and were tracked over time. TCRdb's table, derived via immunoSEQ multiplex PCR, lists solely in-frame clones and lacks some. The profile shows under 200,000 clones, 70% to 80% of them singletons. This clone was observed a few times. The germline gives CDR1 LGHNA, CDR2 YNFKEQ. V shed 0 bases and J shed 10 bases, with 13 bases lying between them. The CDR3 spans 15 residues. This sequence was found in a woman between 40 and 55 years old with COVID-19, enrolled during active disease. V and J are TRBV4-2 and TRBJ1-6; D gene ambiguous. Sequences were obtained from peripheral blood. CDR3 sequence reads: CASSQDGDSRSPLHF. CDR3 sequence (DNA): TGTGCCAGCAGCCAAGATGGAGATTCTCGGTCACCCCTCCACTTT.